The present T cell receptor (beta chain) was sequenced within a study of vaccination and CD4 T cells after COVID-19. Scientists ran DNA taken from cultured CD4+ T cells through the Oncomine TCR Beta short-read assay for sequencing. TCRdb analysed the PCR reads with MiXCR anew, one entry per CDR3 protein. The repertoire holds around 2,900 distinct CDR3 sequences, with 84% as singletons. Note on this clonotype: What it recognizes is unknown.

Per the germline V gene, CDR1 is MNHEY and CDR2 is SVGAGI. V was trimmed by 2 bases and J by 2 bases, leaving 10 bases between them. The CDR3 runs 15 residues. The treatment here: roughly nine-day PBMC culture with coronavirus spike peptide pools or control peptides (ViraFEST assay). Sequencing used CD4+ T cells from blood, cultured in vitro. This TCR was recovered from a human donor who had recovered from COVID-19. This chain joins TRBV6-5 and TRBJ1-5; D call uncertain. For the CDR3, the DNA is TGTGCCAGCAGTTACGGGAAGGAGGGCAATCAGCCCCAGCATTTT. As protein: CASSYGKEGNQPQHF.